Presented here are 28 T cell receptor beta chains from one specimen sequenced in a study of T cell responses to AZD1222 COVID-19 vaccine. Assay: immunoSEQ multiplex PCR; the TCRdb copy retains only in-frame clones and omits some. In the table there are 150,000 or so clones, about 91% of which are singletons. Sequencing used peripheral blood, obtained on day 0 of AZD1222 vaccination. These receptor sequences come from an adult in good health.

In DNA, the CDR3 is TGTGCCAGCTCCGCCGTCCAGGTCGGGGGCGAGCAGTACTTC. Translating it yields CASSAVQVGGEQYF. The chain is built from TRBV18 and TRBJ2-7, with D possibly matching TRBD2 (6 bases). This CDR3 region has 14 residues. CDR1 and CDR2 (germline): KGHSH, LQKENI. The V end was cut by 6 bases, the J end by 6 bases, with 18 bases between.

The V call is TRBV11-3, the J call TRBJ2-5, with TRBD2 identical over 12 bases. Losses at the gene ends were 6 bases for V and 5 bases for J; bases not matched to a gene: 10. CDR1 and CDR2 (germline): SGHNT, YENEEA. The CDR3 has 16 residues. The CDR3 DNA sequence: TGTGCCAGCAGTTCCGGCGTCCTAGCGGGAGGGGAGACCCAGTACTTC. Protein product: CASSSGVLAGGETQYF.

V is TRBV7-3 and J is TRBJ1-1; D unclear. From germline, CDR1 is SGHTA and CDR2 FQGTGA. With 4 bases removed from V and 0 bases from J, the gap between germline ends came to 12 bases. This CDR3 region has 15 residues. CDR3 sequence: CASSSWTEMNTEAFF. CDR3 in DNA: TGTGCCAGCAGCTCATGGACGGAGATGAACACTGAAGCTTTCTTT.

This chain joins TRBV7-8 and TRBJ2-1; D may be TRBD1 (5 bases). The CDR3 has 15 residues. Between the trimmed V and J ends, which lost 3 bases and 0 bases, there was a span of 9 bases. Germline V gives CDR1 SGHVS, CDR2 FQNEAQ. The CDR3 is CASSLRTRSYNEQFF. Written as DNA, the CDR3 is TGTGCCAGCAGCTTGCGGACACGCTCCTACAATGAGCAGTTCTTC. The full variable domain, completed using reference TRBV7-8 and TRBJ2-1, is GAGVSQSPRYKVAKRGQDVALRCDPISGHVSLFWYQQALGQGPEFLTYFQNEAQLDKSGLPSDRFFAERPEGSVSTLKIQRTQQEDSAVYLCASSLRTRSYNEQFFGPGTRLTVL.

This clone was observed a few times. The chain links TRBV15 to TRBJ2-5, with D possibly called TRBD1 or TRBD2 (5 bases each). V dropped 0 bases and J dropped 1 base, with 9 bases sitting between them. Germline CDR1 is LNHNV and CDR2 is YYDKDF (reference sequence). The CDR3 has 15 amino acids. Here the CDR3 DNA reads TGTGCCACCAGCAGAGATCGGGGCAGCCAAGAGACCCAGTACTTC. Translated, it gives CATSRDRGSQETQYF.

The J gene is TRBJ2-3, the V gene TRBV4-2, with 10 bases matching TRBD2. The CDR3 loop spans 17 amino acids. Germline loops: CDR1 LGHNA, CDR2 YNFKEQ. The junction had 7 bases not matched to a gene; V was cut back by 2 bases and J by 2 bases. The CDR3, as DNA: TGTGCCAGCAGCCAATCTCCGGGACTAGCGACCACAGATACGCAGTATTTT. Translated: CASSQSPGLATTDTQYF.

CDR3 sequence: CASSPGRNQPQHF. CDR3 coding DNA: TGTGCCAGCAGCCCAGGACGCAATCAGCCCCAGCATTTT. This rearrangement joins TRBV6-5 to TRBJ1-5; D is ambiguous. V lost 6 bases and J 2 bases, leaving 8 bases between the germline ends. The germline gives CDR1 MNHEY, CDR2 SVGAGI. The CDR3 length is 13 residues.

The V call is TRBV27, the J call TRBJ2-3; no clear D. V gave up 4 bases and J gave up 4 bases, with 6 bases separating them. The CDR3 loop spans 12 amino acids. The germline gives CDR1 MNHEY, CDR2 SMNVEV (reference sequence). CDR3 nucleotide sequence: TGTGCCAGCAGTTCGCCCCCAGATACGCAGTATTTT. The encoded protein is CASSSPPDTQYF.

The V gene is TRBV18, the J gene TRBJ1-1, with D uncertain. This CDR3 is 13 amino acids long. Germline V gene lookup returns CDR1 KGHSH and CDR2 LQKENI. V lost 3 bases, J lost 1 base, and 6 bases lay in between. This CDR3 is CASSPLENTEAFF. In nucleotides, the CDR3 is TGTGCCAGCTCACCGTTGGAGAACACTGAAGCTTTCTTT.

This chain uses TRBV21-1 with TRBJ2-6; the listed D gene, TRBD1, was not tested against the DNA. TRBV21-1 is reported as a pseudogene. This CDR3 has 19 residues. The CDR3 here is CASSKGIRGFTSGANVLTF. The CDR3 nucleotides read TGTGCCAGCAGCAAAGGAATCAGGGGGTTTACCTCTGGGGCCAACGTCCTGACTTTC.

The chain combines TRBV24-1 with TRBJ2-7, with a tentative D call TRBD1 (7 bases). The CDR3 spans 13 residues. V lost 8 bases and J lost 6, with 16 bases in between. The germline V gene has CDR1 KGHDR and CDR2 SFDVKD. The CDR3 nucleotides read TGTGCCACCACCTCGCGACAGGGAGGCGAGCAGTACTTC. It yields the protein CATTSRQGGEQYF.

The chain employs TRBV30 and TRBJ2-5, with D possibly being TRBD1 (6 bases). Germline V CDR1 and CDR2: GTSNPN, SVGIG (reference sequence). V gave up 3 bases and J gave up 2 bases, with 16 bases separating them. This CDR3 is built from 15 residues. The CDR3 protein is CAWRKTGSGQETQYF. As DNA, the CDR3 is TGTGCCTGGAGAAAAACAGGGTCTGGGCAAGAGACCCAGTACTTC.

This sequence joins TRBV5-6 and TRBJ1-3; TRBD1 aligns across 7 bases. The CDR3 loop spans 14 amino acids. Losses at the gene ends were 4 bases for V and 4 bases for J; bases not matched to a gene: 5. Looked up from germline, CDR1 is SGHDT and CDR2 is YYEEEE. The CDR3 is CASSPGGDGNTIYF. As DNA, the CDR3 is TGTGCCAGCAGCCCAGGGGGAGACGGAAACACCATATATTTT.

V and J are TRBV15 and TRBJ1-5, with D tentatively TRBD1 (6 bases). Germline V gene data show CDR1 as LNHNV and CDR2 as YYDKDF (reference sequence). The CDR3 is made up of 13 amino acids. V was cut by 4 bases and J by 5 bases, with 9 bases left in between. The CDR3 DNA sequence: TGTGCCACCAGCAAACAGGGTCATCAGCCCCAGCATTTT. It is translated as CATSKQGHQPQHF.

V gene TRBV6-9 combines with J gene TRBJ2-3, with 8 bases matching TRBD1. CDR3 size: 16 residues. V gave up 4 bases and J gave up 3 bases; unmatched junction bases: 9. Germline V gene sequence: CDR1 MNHGY, CDR2 SVAAGI. The CDR3: CASSSNPTGATDTQYF. DNA of the CDR3: TGTGCCAGCAGTTCTAATCCGACAGGGGCGACAGATACGCAGTATTTT.

The sample holds one count of this clone. V gene TRBV28 combines with J gene TRBJ1-2, with D tentatively TRBD1 (5 bases). The CDR3 has 14 amino acids. V was cut by 3 bases and J by 4 bases, with 12 bases left in between. CDR1 MDHEN and CDR2 SYDVKM come from the germline V gene. The CDR3 DNA reads as TGTGCCAGCAGTTTCTCGGGGGGAGCCTATGGCTACACCTTC. Translation gives CASSFSGGAYGYTF.

This clone was detected a few times. The chain employs TRBV5-1 and TRBJ1-4; the D gene is possibly TRBD1 (5 bases). CDR1 is SGHRS and CDR2 is YFSETQ in the germline V gene. CDR3 length: 16 residues. V was clipped by 0 bases and J by 6 bases, with 15 bases between them. CDR3 sequence reads: CASSLGAQAGHEKLFF. As DNA, the CDR3 is TGCGCCAGCAGCTTGGGCGCACAGGCGGGTCATGAAAAACTGTTTTTT.

This chain joins TRBV6-1 and TRBJ2-7; D might be TRBD1 (5 bases). CDR3 length: 13 amino acids. Trimming shortened V by 2 bases and J by 8 bases, and 13 bases separated the two germline ends. The germline gives CDR1 MNHNS, CDR2 SASEGT. The CDR3 DNA reads TGTGCCAGCAGTGAATCAACAGGTATTAAGCAGTACTTC. Translated, it gives CASSESTGIKQYF.

The gene calls are TRBV5-4 and TRBJ2-7; 15 bases fit TRBD2. After removal of 4 bases from V and 2 bases from J, the junction contained 1 base not matched to a gene. The CDR3 spans 15 residues. The germline CDR1 and CDR2 sequences are SGHNT and YYREEE (reference sequence). The CDR3 region is CASSGTSGGTYEQYF. Written as DNA, the CDR3 is TGTGCCAGCAGCGGGACTAGCGGGGGGACCTACGAGCAGTACTTC.

The chain joins TRBV5-5 to TRBJ2-5; 11 bases are shared with TRBD2. The V gene end was trimmed by 1 base and the J gene end by 5 bases; junction bases not matched to a gene: 4. The CDR3 runs to 15 residues. Germline CDR1 SGHKS, CDR2 YYEKEE (reference sequence). CDR3 sequence (DNA): TGTGCCAGCAGCTTGACTAGCGGGAGAGATGAGACCCAGTACTTC. Residues: CASSLTSGRDETQYF. Full variable domain (outside the CDR3, taken from reference TRBV5-5 and TRBJ2-5): DAGVTQSPTHLIKTRGQQVTLRCSPISGHKSVSWYQQVLGQGPQFIFQYYEKEERGRGNFPDRFSARQFPNYSSELNVNALLLGDSALYLCASSLTSGRDETQYFGPGTRLLVL.

Comments on this clone: The junction departs from the called germline gene at one end, perhaps through a read error. The chain carries TRBV24-1 and TRBJ1-2; perhaps TRBD1 as D (5 bases). The CDR3 length is 13 residues. Germline CDR1 is KGHDR and CDR2 is SFDVKD. CDR3 DNA: TGTGCCACCAGTAATTTCGGGGGAGGTGGCTACACCTTC. Translating it yields CATSNFGGGGYTF.

This sequence joins TRBV28 and TRBJ1-5; D remains unclear. The CDR3 covers 13 residues. Germline V lookup: CDR1 MDHEN, CDR2 SYDVKM. V was cut by 3 bases and J by 0 bases, with 3 bases left in between. CDR3 loop: CASSFFSNQPQHF. The CDR3 DNA follows: TGTGCCAGCAGTTTTTTTAGCAATCAGCCCCAGCATTTT.

This rearrangement joins TRBV28 to TRBJ1-2; no firm D call. Germline V gives CDR1 MDHEN, CDR2 SYDVKM. This CDR3 contains 15 residues. The V end was cut by 5 bases, the J end by 2 bases, with 15 bases between. The CDR3 loop is CASSIGGRSNYGYTF. CDR3 nucleotide sequence: TGTGCCAGCAGTATAGGCGGGAGATCCAACTATGGCTACACCTTC.

The rearrangement joins TRBV5-6 to TRBJ1-4; TRBD1 is a possible D gene (5 bases). The V end lost 3 bases, the J end lost 0 bases, and 12 bases lay between the germline ends. Germline values: CDR1 SGHDT, CDR2 YYEEEE. The CDR3 has 16 amino acids. The CDR3 region has the DNA TGTGCCAGCAGCTGGTACGACAGAACAACTAATGAAAAACTGTTTTTT. Translating gives CASSWYDRTTNEKLFF.

The J gene is TRBJ1-2, the V gene TRBV6-7; the match to TRBD1 covers 7 bases. TRBV6-7 is an ORF, with its function uncertain. The V and J ends lost 2 bases and 8 bases, in that order; junction bases with no gene match: 11. The CDR3 is 15 amino acids. The CDR3 DNA follows: TGTGCCAGCAGTTACGGGCAGGGGGAAGCAAAAGGCTACACCTTC. Protein sequence: CASSYGQGEAKGYTF.

The chain is built from TRBV28 and TRBJ1-1, with D tentatively TRBD1 (5 bases). Germline CDR1 is MDHEN and CDR2 is SYDVKM. The V end was cut by 7 bases, the J end by 1 base, with 13 bases between. The CDR3 has 14 amino acids. The CDR3: CASTGAGANTEAFF. CDR3 bases: TGTGCCAGCACCGGGGCTGGCGCGAACACTGAAGCTTTCTTT.

In its sample, this clone was seen a few times. The CDR3 loop reads CASQGGTGFNQPQHF. The CDR3 region has the DNA TGTGCCAGCCAAGGGGGCACGGGTTTCAATCAGCCCCAGCATTTT. This chain connects TRBV28 to TRBJ1-5, with 7 nucleotides matching TRBD1. J was trimmed by 3 bases and V by 8 bases; bases with no gene match: 10. The CDR3 totals 15 residues. Germline-derived CDR1 and CDR2 are MDHEN and SYDVKM. The full variable domain, in which reference TRBV28 and TRBJ1-5 provide the parts outside the CDR3, is DVKVTQSSRYLVKRTGEKVFLECVQDMDHENMFWYRQDPGLGLRLIYFSYDVKMKEKGDIPEGYSVSREKKERFSLILESASTNQTSMYLCASQGGTGFNQPQHFGDGTRLSIL.

The V gene is TRBV7-2, the J gene TRBJ1-2; D unclear. Germline assignment: CDR1 SGHTA and CDR2 FQGNSA. This CDR3 has 16 residues. V was shortened by 0 bases and J by 7 bases, with 18 bases between the two germline ends. The CDR3 here is CASSLAEGLMDGGYTF. The CDR3 nucleotides are TGTGCCAGCAGCTTAGCGGAGGGTCTCATGGACGGTGGCTACACCTTC.